These 32 T cell receptor beta chains originate from one sample sequenced in a study of blood T cell repertoires in COVID-19. Sequencing used immunoSEQ multiplex PCR; TCRdb keeps in-frame clones, though not all of them. The sample carries about 160,000 clones, roughly 85% recorded once. The sequencing input was peripheral blood. Source of these receptors: a human donor with acute or convalescent COVID-19. The donor label of this sample is uncertain.

This sequence joins TRBV5-1 and TRBJ1-6; 8 nucleotides align to TRBD1. This CDR3 is 15 amino acids long. Germline V gene sequence: CDR1 SGHRS, CDR2 YFSETQ. V was pared by 4 bases and J by 6 bases, with 6 bases of the junction left unmatched. This CDR3 is CASSPQGVGNSPLHF. Written as DNA, the CDR3 is TGCGCCAGCAGCCCACAGGGGGTCGGTAATTCACCCCTCCACTTT.

V gene TRBV18 combines with J gene TRBJ1-5, with 8 bases fitting TRBD1. Germline CDR1 is KGHSH and CDR2 is LQKENI. Losses at the gene ends were 4 bases for V and 3 bases for J; bases not matched to a gene: 14. This CDR3 is built from 18 residues. The CDR3 bases are TGTGCCAGCTCACGCAGGACAGGGTCGGAAGGGCACAATCAGCCCCAGCATTTT. Amino acids: CASSRRTGSEGHNQPQHF. The variable domain in full, completed from reference TRBV18 and TRBJ1-5, reads NAGVMQNPRHLVRRRGQEARLRCSPMKGHSHVYWYRQLPEEGLKFMVYLQKENIIDESGMPKERFSAEFPKEGPSILRIQQVVRGDSAAYFCASSRRTGSEGHNQPQHFGDGTRLSIL.

This clone was recorded only once. This chain joins TRBV5-8 and TRBJ1-4; the D gene is possibly TRBD1 (6 bases). Trimming pared 4 bases from V and 5 bases from J, leaving 15 bases between. The CDR3 has 15 residues. Germline V gene data show CDR1 as SGHTS and CDR2 as YDEGEE. CDR3 sequence: CASSLGQRSNEKLFF. CDR3 DNA: TGTGCCAGCAGCCTCGGACAGAGGTCGAATGAAAAACTGTTTTTT.

The chain links TRBV5-1 to TRBJ2-5; 7 bases map to TRBD1. Germline CDR1 and CDR2: SGHRS and YFSETQ. Trimming at V came to 2 bases and at J to 1 base, leaving 2 bases not matched to a gene. The CDR3 runs 14 residues. The chain's CDR3 is CASSLQGFQETQYF. The CDR3 nucleotides read TGCGCCAGCAGCTTACAGGGGTTCCAAGAGACCCAGTACTTC.

This sequence joins TRBV11-2 and TRBJ1-2; D unclear. The CDR3 has 12 amino acids. V dropped 3 bases and J dropped 6 bases, with 8 bases sitting between them. The germline V gene has CDR1 SGHAT and CDR2 FQNNGV. The CDR3 spells CASSLSLNGYTF. The CDR3 region has the DNA TGTGCCAGCAGCTTGAGTCTAAATGGCTACACCTTC. Using reference TRBV11-2 and TRBJ1-2 for the parts outside the CDR3, the full variable domain is EAGVAQSPRYKIIEKRQSVAFWCNPISGHATLYWYQQILGQGPKLLIQFQNNGVVDDSQLPKDRFSAERLKGVDSTLKIQPAKLEDSAVYLCASSLSLNGYTFGSGTRLTVV.

This chain joins TRBV27 and TRBJ1-1; 8 positions agree with TRBD1. The CDR3 runs 14 residues. Germline CDR1 and CDR2: MNHEY and SMNVEV (reference sequence). J gave up 4 bases and V 3 bases, and 4 bases lay outside the gene matches. The CDR3 loop reads CASSFLTGGTEAFF. DNA of the CDR3: TGTGCCAGCAGTTTCCTCACAGGGGGCACTGAAGCTTTCTTT.

This chain uses TRBV5-1 with TRBJ1-2; possible D gene TRBD1, 6 bases. Germline assignment: CDR1 SGHRS and CDR2 YFSETQ. The CDR3 covers 12 residues. V was pared by 3 bases and J by 5 bases, with 8 bases between. CDR3 sequence (DNA): TGCGCCAGCAGCTCACAGGGTTATGGCTACACCTTC. Translated, it gives CASSSQGYGYTF. Full variable domain (remainder filled in from reference TRBV5-1 and TRBJ1-2): KAGVTQTPRYLIKTRGQQVTLSCSPISGHRSVSWYQQTPGQGLQFLFEYFSETQRNKGNFPGRFSGRQFSNSRSEMNVSTLELGDSALYLCASSSQGYGYTFGSGTRLTVV.

The rearrangement joins TRBV19 to TRBJ1-2; 8 bases fit TRBD1. V was pared by 5 bases and J by 3 bases, with 5 bases of the junction left unmatched. The germline V gene has CDR1 LNHDA and CDR2 SQIVND (reference sequence). The CDR3 is 14 residues long. CDR3 DNA: TGTGCCAGTAGTGAAGGACAGGGCGACTATGGCTACACCTTC. Its protein is CASSEGQGDYGYTF.

CDR3: CASSPDSHYNEQFF. The CDR3 DNA is TGTGCCAGCTCACCGGACAGCCACTACAATGAGCAGTTCTTC. This sequence joins TRBV18 and TRBJ2-1; maybe TRBD1 (6 bases). The CDR3 has 14 residues. The germline V gene encodes CDR1 KGHSH and CDR2 LQKENI. V lost 3 bases and J 3 bases, leaving 9 bases between the germline ends.

This chain uses TRBV4-3 with TRBJ1-1, with 7 bases aligning to TRBD1. The junction had 2 bases not matched to a gene; V was cut back by 0 bases and J by 1 base. Per germline, CDR1 LGHNA and CDR2 YSLEER. The CDR3 is 15 amino acids. CDR3 sequence reads: CASSQDNRGNTEAFF. For the CDR3, the DNA is TGCGCCAGCAGCCAAGATAACAGGGGGAACACTGAAGCTTTCTTT.

This clone was detected only a few times. The chain carries TRBV6-6 and TRBJ2-2; 9 bases are shared with TRBD2. The CDR3 runs 14 residues. Germline V gene data show CDR1 as MNHNY and CDR2 as SVGAGI (reference sequence). The V segment lost 6 bases and the J segment 6 bases; nucleotides outside the gene matches: 5. The CDR3 nucleotides are TGTGCCAGCAGCCGTAGCGGGGGCCCCGGGGAGCTGTTTTTT. As protein: CASSRSGGPGELFF.

The genes are TRBV4-3 and TRBJ1-6, with 9 bases identical to TRBD1. The CDR3 has 16 residues. CDR1 and CDR2 from the germline V gene are LGHNA and YSLEER. With V trimmed by 0 bases and J by 12 bases, 9 bases remained unmatched. CDR3 sequence: CASSQDAGTGRGPLHF. The CDR3 region has the DNA TGCGCCAGCAGCCAAGATGCCGGGACAGGGAGAGGACCCCTCCACTTT.

This clone was recorded only once. The genes are TRBV3-1 (or the pseudogene TRBV3-2) and TRBJ2-1; 8 bases agree with TRBD1. The CDR3 loop spans 15 amino acids. Germline V gene sequence: CDR1 LGHDT, CDR2 YNNKEL (reference sequence). The trim removed 4 bases at V and 5 bases at J, leaving 7 bases unmatched. The CDR3 sequence: CASSPRDRSHNEQFF. The DNA of the CDR3 is TGTGCCAGCAGCCCTCGGGACAGGTCCCACAATGAGCAGTTCTTC.

In nucleotides, the CDR3 is TGTGCCAGCAGCTTAGGGGGGGGCGCAGATACGCAGTATTTT. Translating gives CASSLGGGADTQYF. The chain employs TRBV7-2 and TRBJ2-3; possible D gene TRBD2, 7 bases. Germline lookup yields CDR1 SGHTA and CDR2 FQGNSA. V lost 1 base to trimming and J lost 4 bases, with 9 bases between them. This CDR3 region has 14 residues.

This chain uses TRBV3-1 (or the pseudogene TRBV3-2) with TRBJ2-7; TRBD2 might be the D (7 bases). The germline CDR1 and CDR2 sequences are LGHDT and YNNKEL (reference sequence). CDR3 size: 18 residues. Trimming left V 4 bases short and J 2 bases short, with 24 bases between. The CDR3 loop is CASSPGGGGTRRTYEQYF. The CDR3 DNA is TGTGCCAGCAGCCCGGGGGGCGGGGGCACCCGCCGGACCTACGAGCAGTACTTC.

V usage is TRBV28 and J usage is TRBJ1-3; a weak D match, TRBD1 (6 bases). The germline CDR1 and CDR2 sequences are MDHEN and SYDVKM. The V end lost 4 bases, the J end lost 2 bases, and 12 bases lay between the germline ends. This CDR3 is 15 amino acids long. In nucleotides, the CDR3 is TGTGCCAGCAGTTCCCTTGGGGGCGCTGGAAACACCATATATTTT. This translates into CASSSLGGAGNTIYF.

This rearrangement joins TRBV7-2 to TRBJ1-5, with 10 bases identical to TRBD1. The CDR3 length is 15 residues. V shed 3 bases, J shed 5 bases, and the junction held 4 bases outside the gene matches. Germline V gene sequence: CDR1 SGHTA, CDR2 FQGNSA. The CDR3 DNA follows: TGTGCCAGCAGCTTTGACAGGGGGCAAGATCAGCCCCAGCATTTT. This codes for CASSFDRGQDQPQHF.

J is TRBJ1-5 and V is TRBV28; no firm D call. The germline V gene encodes CDR1 MDHEN and CDR2 SYDVKM. The CDR3 has 15 amino acids. V dropped 2 bases and J dropped 2 bases, with 10 bases sitting between them. The chain's CDR3 is CASSLPHGGNQPQHF. CDR3 in DNA: TGTGCCAGCAGTTTACCCCACGGGGGCAATCAGCCCCAGCATTTT.

This chain joins TRBV6-5 and TRBJ2-7; TRBD1 is a possible D gene (7 bases). Germline V gene lookup returns CDR1 MNHEY and CDR2 SVGAGI. Deletions cut 0 bases from V and 6 bases from J, with 12 bases between. The CDR3 totals 14 residues. In DNA form, the CDR3 reads TGTGCCAGCAGTTACTCGACAGGGACTTCCGAGCAGTACTTC. The encoded protein is CASSYSTGTSEQYF.

This chain uses TRBV10-3 with TRBJ1-2, with TRBD1 matching 7 bases. Losses at the gene ends were 1 base for V and 0 bases for J; bases not matched to a gene: 2. Germline assignment: CDR1 ENHRY and CDR2 SYGVKD. The CDR3 covers 15 residues. CDR3 residues: CAISEWTGPNYGYTF. The CDR3 bases are TGTGCCATCAGTGAGTGGACAGGTCCTAACTATGGCTACACCTTC.

The chain has TRBV30 and TRBJ1-6; D might be TRBD1 (6 bases). Looked up from germline, CDR1 is GTSNPN and CDR2 is SVGIG (reference sequence). The CDR3 runs 15 residues. The V end was cut by 8 bases, the J end by 0 bases, with 14 bases between. This chain's CDR3 is CAALGGPSYNSPLHF. The CDR3 region has the DNA TGTGCCGCCCTGGGGGGGCCCTCCTATAATTCACCCCTCCACTTT.

This clone was observed a single time. The rearrangement uses TRBV6-2 or TRBV6-3 and TRBJ2-6; D might be TRBD1 (5 bases). Germline V gene sequence: CDR1 MNHEY, CDR2 SVGEGT. This CDR3 has 15 amino acids. V was cut by 5 bases and J by 0 bases, with 8 bases left in between. The CDR3 DNA sequence: TGTGCCAGCAGTGGACACGGCTCTGGGGCCAACGTCCTGACTTTC. It yields the protein CASSGHGSGANVLTF.

The chain uses TRBV10-3 and TRBJ2-7, with 12 nucleotides matching TRBD1. The germline gives CDR1 ENHRY, CDR2 SYGVKD. Losses at the gene ends were 10 bases for V and 7 bases for J; bases not matched to a gene: 11. The CDR3 length is 14 residues. The CDR3 nucleotides read TGTGCCACTGACCAGGGACAGGGGGCAAGAGAGCAGTACTTC. It codes for CATDQGQGAREQYF.

V usage is TRBV2 and J usage is TRBJ1-3; D unresolved. V was trimmed by 8 bases and J by 3 bases, leaving 14 bases between them. CDR3 length: 14 amino acids. The germline V gene has CDR1 SNHLY and CDR2 FYNNEI. The CDR3 coding sequence is TGTGCCAGCGGGCGAGACGGTCTTGGAAACACCATATATTTT. It codes for CASGRDGLGNTIYF.

In DNA, the CDR3 is TGTGCCAGCAGCCCCGGGGGGGGTAAGGCTTACTCCTACAATGAGCAGTTCTTC. Translation gives CASSPGGGKAYSYNEQFF. The chain recombines TRBV11-3 with TRBJ2-1; 8 nucleotides match TRBD2. The ends lost 5 bases at V and 0 bases at J; junction bases unmatched: 12. The germline CDR1 and CDR2 sequences are SGHNT and YENEEA. CDR3 size: 18 residues.

The chain employs TRBV18 and TRBJ1-5, with TRBD1 matching 8 bases. The CDR3 loop spans 15 amino acids. Germline assignment: CDR1 KGHSH and CDR2 LQKENI. V trimming: 5 bases; J trimming: 3 bases; junction bases outside the gene matches: 6. DNA of the CDR3: TGTGCCAGCTCAGGACAGGGAAAGGACAATCAGCCCCAGCATTTT. Its protein product is CASSGQGKDNQPQHF.

The chain couples TRBV30 to TRBJ1-2; weak D call: TRBD1 (6 bases). This CDR3 spans 13 amino acids. The germline CDR1 and CDR2 sequences are GTSNPN and SVGIG (reference sequence). The V end was cut by 0 bases, the J end by 6 bases, with 11 bases between. The CDR3 bases are TGTGCCTGGAGTGTACTTCGGACAGATGGCTACACCTTC. It specifies CAWSVLRTDGYTF.

This chain links TRBV6-5 with TRBJ1-1, with unresolved D. The V end lost 5 bases, the J end lost 5 bases, and 9 bases lay between the germline ends. This CDR3 has 12 amino acids. Germline CDR1 MNHEY, CDR2 SVGAGI. CDR3 residues: CASSPRVTEAFF. The CDR3 coding sequence is TGTGCCAGCAGTCCGCGGGTTACTGAAGCTTTCTTT.

The V call is TRBV18, the J call TRBJ1-4; 8 bases fit TRBD1. The CDR3 spans 14 residues. V dropped 3 bases and J dropped 6; count of bases not matched to a gene: 3. Germline CDR1 reads KGHSH; CDR2 reads LQKENI. In DNA, the CDR3 is TGTGCCAGCTCACCCGACAGGGGATATGAAAAACTGTTTTTT. The encoded protein is CASSPDRGYEKLFF. The variable domain in full, with the rest retrieved from reference TRBV18 and TRBJ1-4, is NAGVMQNPRHLVRRRGQEARLRCSPMKGHSHVYWYRQLPEEGLKFMVYLQKENIIDESGMPKERFSAEFPKEGPSILRIQQVVRGDSAAYFCASSPDRGYEKLFFGSGTQLSVL.

In its sample, this clone was seen once. This chain uses TRBV4-2 with TRBJ1-4; TRBD1 might be the D (6 bases). Trimming removed 3 bases at V and 2 bases at J, with 13 bases between. CDR3 length: 16 amino acids. Germline assignment: CDR1 LGHNA and CDR2 YNFKEQ. In DNA form, the CDR3 reads TGTGCCAGCAGCCACTCACCGGGGGGCACTAATGAAAAACTGTTTTTT. Translating gives CASSHSPGGTNEKLFF.

The chain uses TRBV3-1 (or the pseudogene TRBV3-2) and TRBJ1-1; D is unresolved. Trimming removed 0 bases at V and 7 bases at J, with 21 bases between. Germline V gene lookup returns CDR1 LGHDT and CDR2 YNNKEL (reference sequence). The CDR3 sequence is 17 residues long. The CDR3 nucleotides are TGTGCCAGCAGCCAAGACCGAACGGGAGGCCAGAGAAATGAAGCTTTCTTT. It yields the protein CASSQDRTGGQRNEAFF.

The V gene is TRBV25-1, the J gene TRBJ1-2, with TRBD1 identical over 10 bases. Losses at the gene ends were 7 bases for V and 3 bases for J; bases not matched to a gene: 5. This CDR3 comprises 14 residues. Germline V gives CDR1 MGHDK, CDR2 SYGVNS. The CDR3 region has the DNA TGTGCCAGCACAGGGGACAGGGGCCACTATGGCTACACCTTC. It yields the protein CASTGDRGHYGYTF.